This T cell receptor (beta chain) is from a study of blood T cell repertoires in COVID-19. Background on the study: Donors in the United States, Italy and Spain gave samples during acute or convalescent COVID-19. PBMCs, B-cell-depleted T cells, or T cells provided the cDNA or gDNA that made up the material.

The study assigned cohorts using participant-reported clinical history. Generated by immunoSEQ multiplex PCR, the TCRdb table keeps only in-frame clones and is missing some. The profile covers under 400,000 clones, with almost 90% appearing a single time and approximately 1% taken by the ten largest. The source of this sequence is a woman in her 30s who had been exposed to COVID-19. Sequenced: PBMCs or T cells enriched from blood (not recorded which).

The DNA of the CDR3 is TGTGCCAGCAGCGTACAGGGGGTTCCCCCTTATCCCCAGCCCCAGCATTTT. As protein: CASSVQGVPPYPQPQHF. The chain combines TRBV9 with TRBJ1-5; TRBD1 matches 7 bases. CDR1 is SGDLS and CDR2 is YYNGEE in the germline V gene. Trimming cost V 1 base and J 7 bases; bases outside gene matches: 14. The CDR3 contains 17 residues.